The next 27 T cell receptor beta chains were all read from a single sample in a study of PD-1 blockade in classical Hodgkin lymphoma. Every patient relapsed after autologous stem cell transplantation, and brentuximab vedotin exposure varied. The repertoire was sequenced with immunoSEQ multiplex PCR; TCRdb's copy has only in-frame clones and lacks some. The table shows 35,000 to 45,000 clones, with around 70% occurring only once. The sample in question was peripheral blood mononuclear cells (PBMCs), obtained before the second cycle of nivolumab. The receptor source for this set is a human donor with classical Hodgkin lymphoma.

CDR3 protein: CATSALAEQETQYF. The CDR3 DNA reads TGTGCCACCTCGGCACTAGCGGAGCAAGAGACCCAGTACTTC. The chain employs TRBV10-3 and TRBJ2-5, with 8 bases that match TRBD2. The ends lost 10 bases at V and 2 bases at J; junction bases unmatched: 9. The CDR3 extends over 14 amino acids. Germline V gene data show CDR1 as ENHRY and CDR2 as SYGVKD.

The chain employs TRBV27 and TRBJ1-5; no definite D call. Germline CDR1 is MNHEY and CDR2 is SMNVEV (reference sequence). This CDR3 comprises 13 residues. V lost 3 bases, J lost 4 bases, and 7 bases lay in between. The DNA of the CDR3 is TGTGCCAGCAGTTTTAAGGGTAATCAGCCCCAGCATTTT. It codes for CASSFKGNQPQHF.

V is TRBV6-4 and J is TRBJ1-1; D is perhaps TRBD1 (5 bases). This CDR3 has 18 amino acids. The germline gives CDR1 MRHNA, CDR2 SNTAGT. V was pared by 2 bases and J by 1 base, with 20 bases between. The CDR3 is CASSDPDGWGLGNTEAFF. The CDR3 DNA reads as TGTGCCAGCAGTGACCCTGACGGGTGGGGCCTTGGGAACACTGAAGCTTTCTTT.

This clone was seen more than once but under ten times. V usage is TRBV7-2 and J usage is TRBJ2-2, with TRBD2 matching 12 bases. The CDR3 spans 18 residues. Looked up from germline, CDR1 is SGHTA and CDR2 is FQGNSA. J was trimmed by 4 bases and V by 1 base; bases with no gene match: 7. CDR3 in DNA: TGTGCCAGCAGCTTAGTCGGGCTAGCGGGAGGGTTCACCGGGGAGCTGTTTTTT. Its protein is CASSLVGLAGGFTGELFF.

There are a few counts of this clone. The V gene is TRBV11-3, the J gene TRBJ1-1; D call uncertain. In germline, CDR1 is SGHNT, CDR2 YENEEA. The length of the CDR3 is 15 residues. V gave up 1 base and J gave up 0 bases, with 9 bases separating them. CDR3 nucleotides: TGTGCCAGCAGCTTAGTCCAGCAATTGAACACTGAAGCTTTCTTT. It codes for CASSLVQQLNTEAFF.

This clone was detected only a few times. Here the CDR3 DNA reads TGTGCCAGCAGCTCCGGACAGGGGTATGGTACAGATACGCAGTATTTT. Its protein product is CASSSGQGYGTDTQYF. The chain has TRBV25-1 and TRBJ2-3; 9 nucleotides line up with TRBD1. Trimming cost V 6 bases and J 3 bases; bases outside gene matches: 10. CDR3 length equals 16 residues. Germline CDR1 and CDR2: MGHDK and SYGVNS.

The sample holds a few counts of this clone. The V gene is TRBV4-1, the J gene TRBJ1-5; D not resolved. In germline, CDR1 is MGHRA, CDR2 YSYEKL. V was pared by 2 bases and J by 4 bases, with 9 bases between. The CDR3 is 14 amino acids. The CDR3 is CASSQTTRNQPQHF. The CDR3, as DNA: TGCGCCAGCAGCCAAACTACAAGAAATCAGCCCCAGCATTTT.

The CDR3 reads CASSQEWRSKNIQYF. CDR3 nucleotide sequence: TGCGCCAGCAGCCAAGAATGGCGGTCTAAAAACATTCAGTACTTC. The chain combines TRBV4-3 with TRBJ2-4; no clear D gene. Between the trimmed V and J ends, which lost 0 bases and 4 bases, there was a span of 10 bases. Germline V CDR1 and CDR2: LGHNA, YSLEER. The CDR3 contains 15 residues.

The chain links TRBV18 to TRBJ1-1; possible D gene TRBD1, 6 bases. V was pared by 2 bases and J by 4 bases, with 17 bases between. CDR3 length: 16 amino acids. In germline, CDR1 is KGHSH, CDR2 LQKENI. The CDR3 protein is CASSPGIQGGSTEAFF. Written as DNA, the CDR3 is TGTGCCAGCTCACCAGGGATACAGGGAGGAAGCACTGAAGCTTTCTTT.

The chain recombines TRBV11-3 with TRBJ1-1; 10 positions agree with TRBD1. CDR1 SGHNT and CDR2 YENEEA come from the germline V gene. The CDR3 extends over 15 amino acids. V lost 5 bases and J lost 4; bases outside the gene matches: 7. CDR3 in amino acids: CASSLRTGGSTEAFF. CDR3 DNA sequence: TGTGCCAGCAGCCTGAGGACAGGGGGGAGCACTGAAGCTTTCTTT.

The chain recombines TRBV15 with TRBJ2-3; D unresolved. The CDR3 covers 14 residues. The V end was cut by 0 bases, the J end by 8 bases, with 12 bases between. The germline CDR1 and CDR2 sequences are LNHNV and YYDKDF (reference sequence). The CDR3 region is CATSRERSGSTQYF. For the CDR3, the DNA is TGTGCCACCAGCAGAGAAAGAAGTGGGTCTACGCAGTATTTT.

J is TRBJ2-1 and V is TRBV6-5, with TRBD2 as a possible D gene (5 bases). The CDR3 totals 13 residues. Trimming left V 1 base short and J 9 bases short, with 10 bases between. The germline CDR1 and CDR2 sequences are MNHEY and SVGAGI. CDR3 residues: CASSYWSRGEQFF. The CDR3, as DNA: TGTGCCAGCAGTTACTGGTCCCGGGGTGAGCAGTTCTTC.

V and J are TRBV6-1 and TRBJ2-2, with D perhaps TRBD1 (6 bases). The CDR3 is made up of 14 amino acids. The V and J ends lost 6 bases and 10 bases respectively, with 18 bases between them. Looked up from germline, CDR1 is MNHNS and CDR2 is SASEGT. The chain's CDR3 is CASRKDRTPLELFF. CDR3 coding DNA: TGTGCCAGCAGAAAAGACAGGACTCCGTTGGAGCTGTTTTTT.

The rearrangement uses TRBV11-2 and TRBJ1-5; TRBD1 might be the D (5 bases). The CDR3 runs to 13 residues. Germline-derived CDR1 and CDR2 are SGHAT and FQNNGV. V was clipped by 0 bases and J by 7 bases, with 7 bases between them. The CDR3: CASSLDRGQPQHF. In nucleotides, the CDR3 is TGTGCCAGCAGCTTAGATCGGGGGCAGCCCCAGCATTTT. Full variable domain (rest looked up from reference TRBV11-2 and TRBJ1-5): EAGVAQSPRYKIIEKRQSVAFWCNPISGHATLYWYQQILGQGPKLLIQFQNNGVVDDSQLPKDRFSAERLKGVDSTLKIQPAKLEDSAVYLCASSLDRGQPQHFGDGTRLSIL.

This chain links TRBV7-2 with TRBJ1-4; D may be TRBD1 (6 bases). Trimming removed 5 bases from V and 1 base from J, with 14 bases in between. The CDR3 has 16 amino acids. The germline gives CDR1 SGHTA, CDR2 FQGNSA. CDR3 residues: CASSPQGPLTNEKLFF. CDR3 DNA: TGTGCCAGCAGCCCACAGGGCCCTTTAACTAATGAAAAACTGTTTTTT. Filled out from reference TRBV7-2 and TRBJ1-4, the complete variable domain reads GAGVSQSPSNKVTEKGKDVELRCDPISGHTALYWYRQSLGQGLEFLIYFQGNSAPDKSGLPSDRFSAERTGGSVSTLTIQRTQQEDSAVYLCASSPQGPLTNEKLFFGSGTQLSVL.

This clone came up a few times. The V call is TRBV28, the J call TRBJ1-1; D is perhaps TRBD1 (5 bases). Germline V gene data show CDR1 as MDHEN and CDR2 as SYDVKM. The CDR3 consists of 14 residues. Trimming removed 6 bases from V and 4 bases from J, with 15 bases in between. CDR3 protein: CASRGGDLTTEAFF. In nucleotides, the CDR3 is TGTGCCAGCAGGGGAGGGGACTTGACCACTGAAGCTTTCTTT.

With regard to this clone: Given a much more abundant clone one base away, this may be a read error. The J gene is TRBJ2-6, the V gene TRBV10-3; 10 nucleotides line up with TRBD2. The length of the CDR3 is 16 residues. J gave up 3 bases and V 6 bases, and 5 bases lay outside the gene matches. Germline V gene sequence: CDR1 ENHRY, CDR2 SYGVKD. The chain's CDR3 is CAISGSGGSGANVLTF. Written as DNA, the CDR3 is TGTGCCATCAGCGGTAGCGGGGGGAGTGGGGCCAACGTCCTGACTTTC.

The rearrangement links TRBV2 to TRBJ2-1; perhaps TRBD1 as D (6 bases). CDR1 and CDR2 from the germline V gene are SNHLY and FYNNEI. The V end was cut by 5 bases, the J end by 3 bases, with 14 bases between. This CDR3 region has 15 residues. CDR3 nucleotides: TGTGCCAGCAGTACGGACAGAGGGGGCTACAATGAGCAGTTCTTC. Its protein product is CASSTDRGGYNEQFF. Based on the CDR3 plus reference TRBV2 and TRBJ2-1, the full variable domain is EPEVTQTPSHQVTQMGQEVILRCVPISNHLYFYWYRQILGQKVEFLVSFYNNEISEKSEIFDDQFSVERPDGSNFTLKIRSTKLEDSAMYFCASSTDRGGYNEQFFGPGTRLTVL.

This chain connects TRBV10-3 to TRBJ1-2; TRBD1 matches at 10 bases. V lost 4 bases and J lost 5; bases outside the gene matches: 7. CDR1 and CDR2 from the germline V gene are ENHRY and SYGVKD. The CDR3 is 15 residues long. The CDR3 DNA follows: TGTGCCATCAGTGTTGGGACAGGGGCGGGTTATGGCTACACCTTC. Translated: CAISVGTGAGYGYTF.

V and J are TRBV2 and TRBJ2-2; D is perhaps TRBD1 or TRBD2 (7 bases each). Germline-derived CDR1 and CDR2 are SNHLY and FYNNEI. Trimming removed 6 bases from V and 5 bases from J, with 13 bases in between. The CDR3 is made up of 14 amino acids. CDR3: CASSYRGGTGELFF. The CDR3 DNA reads TGTGCCAGCAGCTACAGGGGAGGGACCGGGGAGCTGTTTTTT. The whole variable domain, filled in from reference TRBV2 and TRBJ2-2, reads EPEVTQTPSHQVTQMGQEVILRCVPISNHLYFYWYRQILGQKVEFLVSFYNNEISEKSEIFDDQFSVERPDGSNFTLKIRSTKLEDSAMYFCASSYRGGTGELFFGEGSRLTVL.

This chain connects TRBV2 to TRBJ1-1; 8 bases line up with TRBD1. CDR1 SNHLY and CDR2 FYNNEI come from the germline V gene. The length of the CDR3 is 15 residues. J lost 3 bases, V lost 9 bases, and 12 bases had no gene match. The DNA for the CDR3 is TGTGCCAGTAAAGGGACAGGCGCATCCTACACTGAAGCTTTCTTT. Translated, it gives CASKGTGASYTEAFF.

This chain connects TRBV6-5 to TRBJ1-2; D not resolved. V was shortened by 0 bases and J by 3 bases, with 14 bases between the two germline ends. The CDR3 is 16 residues long. Germline loops: CDR1 MNHEY, CDR2 SVGAGI. The CDR3 is CASSYSTDVRYYGYTF. CDR3 nucleotides: TGTGCCAGCAGTTACTCTACGGACGTGAGATACTATGGCTACACCTTC.

This clone has a handful of counts. This rearrangement joins TRBV9 to TRBJ2-1, with a tentative D call TRBD2 (6 bases). V was clipped by 4 bases and J by 13 bases, with 18 bases between them. CDR3 length: 13 amino acids. In germline, CDR1 is SGDLS, CDR2 YYNGEE. The chain's CDR3 is CASSRSGPGLQFF. CDR3 DNA: TGTGCCAGCAGCCGTAGTGGCCCGGGACTTCAGTTCTTC.

The J gene is TRBJ2-7, the V gene TRBV28; no clear D gene. Deletions cut 6 bases from V and 3 bases from J, with 6 bases between. The CDR3 contains 11 residues. CDR1 MDHEN and CDR2 SYDVKM come from the germline V gene. In DNA form, the CDR3 reads TGTGCCAGCAGCCGCAACTACGAGCAGTACTTC. It translates to CASSRNYEQYF.

This chain uses TRBV5-1 with TRBJ2-7; 8 nucleotides agree with TRBD1. Germline assignment: CDR1 SGHRS and CDR2 YFSETQ. This CDR3 region has 15 residues. V shed 3 bases, J shed 2 bases, and the junction held 7 bases outside the gene matches. The CDR3 DNA reads as TGCGCCAGCAGCTCGACAGGGGTCGGCGCCTACGAGCAGTACTTC. Translating gives CASSSTGVGAYEQYF.

In this sample, this clone turned up a few times. The chain links TRBV9 to TRBJ1-2; D is perhaps TRBD1 (6 bases). CDR1 SGDLS and CDR2 YYNGEE come from the germline V gene. This CDR3 comprises 16 residues. V was clipped by 2 bases and J by 1 base, with 15 bases between them. The CDR3 region has the DNA TGTGCCAGCAGCGTGGGGGCGGCGGCCGTTAACTATGGCTACACCTTC. Translating it yields CASSVGAAAVNYGYTF. Using reference TRBV9 and TRBJ1-2 for the parts outside the CDR3, the full variable domain is DSGVTQTPKHLITATGQRVTLRCSPRSGDLSVYWYQQSLDQGLQFLIQYYNGEERAKGNILERFSAQQFPDLHSELNLSSLELGDSALYFCASSVGAAAVNYGYTFGSGTRLTVV.

For the CDR3, the DNA is TGTGCCAGTTTGGGGCGGACGGCGCCAAGGGACTATGGCTACACCTTC. Protein: CASLGRTAPRDYGYTF. The chain joins TRBV25-1 to TRBJ1-2; a weak D match, TRBD1 (5 bases). The CDR3 runs to 16 residues. V gave up 9 bases and J gave up 3 bases, with 23 bases separating them. Germline loops: CDR1 MGHDK, CDR2 SYGVNS.